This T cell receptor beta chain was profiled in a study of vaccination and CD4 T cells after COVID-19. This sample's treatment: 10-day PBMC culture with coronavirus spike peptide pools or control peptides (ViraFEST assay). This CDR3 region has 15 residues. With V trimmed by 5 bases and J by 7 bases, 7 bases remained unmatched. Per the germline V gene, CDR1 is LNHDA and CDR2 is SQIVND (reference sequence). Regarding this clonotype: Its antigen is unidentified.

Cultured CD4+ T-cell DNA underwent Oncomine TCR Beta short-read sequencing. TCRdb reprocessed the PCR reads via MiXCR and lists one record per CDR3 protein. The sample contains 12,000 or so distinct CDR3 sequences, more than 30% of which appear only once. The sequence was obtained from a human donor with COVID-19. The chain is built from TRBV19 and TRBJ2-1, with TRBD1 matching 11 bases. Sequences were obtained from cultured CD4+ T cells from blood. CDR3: CASSQGQGAWNEQFF. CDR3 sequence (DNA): TGTGCCAGTAGTCAAGGACAGGGGGCTTGGAATGAGCAGTTCTTC.